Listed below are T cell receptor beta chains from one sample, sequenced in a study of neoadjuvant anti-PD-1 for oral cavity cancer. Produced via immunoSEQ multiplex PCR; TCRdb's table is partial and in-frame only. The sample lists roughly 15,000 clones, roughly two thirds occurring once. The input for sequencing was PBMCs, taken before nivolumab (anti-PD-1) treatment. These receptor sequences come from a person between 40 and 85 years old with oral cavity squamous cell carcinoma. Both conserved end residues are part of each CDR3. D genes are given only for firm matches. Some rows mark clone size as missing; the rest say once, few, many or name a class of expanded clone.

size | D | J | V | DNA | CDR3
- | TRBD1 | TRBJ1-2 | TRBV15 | TGTGCCACCAGCAGTAGGACAGGGCCAGGTGGCTACACCTTC | CATSSRTGPGGYTF
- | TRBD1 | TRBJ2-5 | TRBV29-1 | TGCAGCGTCCAGACAGGGGCGGCTGCCCAGTACTTC | CSVQTGAAAQYF
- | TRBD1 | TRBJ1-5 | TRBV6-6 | TGTGCCATTGGACAGGCGGCAAATCAGCCCCAGCATTTT | CAIGQAANQPQHF
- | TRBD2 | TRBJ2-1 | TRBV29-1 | TGCAGCGTGGTTACTAGCGGGGGACCCTACAATGAGCAGTTCTTC | CSVVTSGGPYNEQFF
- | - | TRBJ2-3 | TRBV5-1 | TGCGCCAGCAGCCCTCCGGGGCGGGGTAGCACAGATACGCAGTATTTT | CASSPPGRGSTDTQYF
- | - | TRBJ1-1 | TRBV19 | TGTGCCAGTAGCCCCTCGTGGGGTGTGAACACTGAAGCTTTCTTT | CASSPSWGVNTEAFF
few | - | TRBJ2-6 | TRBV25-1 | TGTGCCAGCAGTGTTCACAGTGGTTCTGGGGCCAACGTCCTGACTTTC | CASSVHSGSGANVLTF
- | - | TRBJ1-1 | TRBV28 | TGTGCCAGCAGTTTCAGGGTGAACACTGAAGCTTTCTTT | CASSFRVNTEAFF
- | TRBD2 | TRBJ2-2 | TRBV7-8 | TGTGCCAGCAGCTCTAGCGGGGCCACCGGGGAGCTGTTTTTT | CASSSSGATGELFF
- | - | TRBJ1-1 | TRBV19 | TGTGCCAGTAGAAACTCCGGGACGTCGGGTGGGGCCGAAGCTTTCTTT | CASRNSGTSGGAEAFF
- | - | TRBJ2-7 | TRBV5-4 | TGTGCCAGCAGCCTCGGACCCAGAATAGCCCCAGACGAGCAGTACTTC | CASSLGPRIAPDEQYF
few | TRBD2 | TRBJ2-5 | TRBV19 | TGTGCCAGTTCCGCGGGGGGGTCGTACCAAGAGACCCAGTACTTC | CASSAGGSYQETQYF
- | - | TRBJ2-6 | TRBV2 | TGTGCCAGCAGTGGGACGGGCTCTGGGGCCAACGTCCTGACTTTC | CASSGTGSGANVLTF
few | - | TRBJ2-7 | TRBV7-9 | TGTGCCAGCAGCTCCTACTCCTACGAGCAGTACTTC | CASSSYSYEQYF